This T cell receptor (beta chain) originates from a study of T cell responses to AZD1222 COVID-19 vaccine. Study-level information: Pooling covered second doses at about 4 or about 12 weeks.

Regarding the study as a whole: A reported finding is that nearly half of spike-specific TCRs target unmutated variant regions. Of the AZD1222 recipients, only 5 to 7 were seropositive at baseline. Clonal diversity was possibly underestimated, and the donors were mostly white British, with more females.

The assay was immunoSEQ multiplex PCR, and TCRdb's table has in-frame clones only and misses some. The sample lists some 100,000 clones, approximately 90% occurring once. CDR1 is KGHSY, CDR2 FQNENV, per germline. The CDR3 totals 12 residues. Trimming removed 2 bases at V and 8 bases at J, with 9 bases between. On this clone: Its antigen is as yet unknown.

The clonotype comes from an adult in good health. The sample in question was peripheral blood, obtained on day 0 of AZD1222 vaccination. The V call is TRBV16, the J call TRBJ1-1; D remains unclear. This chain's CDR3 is CASSQGRAEAFF. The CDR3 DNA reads TGTGCCAGCAGCCAAGGGCGGGCCGAAGCTTTCTTT. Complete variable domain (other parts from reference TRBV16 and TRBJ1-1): GEEVAQTPKHLVRGEGQKAKLYCAPIKGHSYVFWYQQVLKNEFKFLISFQNENVFDETGMPKERFSAKCLPNSPCSLEIQATKLEDSAVYFCASSQGRAEAFFGQGTRLTVV.